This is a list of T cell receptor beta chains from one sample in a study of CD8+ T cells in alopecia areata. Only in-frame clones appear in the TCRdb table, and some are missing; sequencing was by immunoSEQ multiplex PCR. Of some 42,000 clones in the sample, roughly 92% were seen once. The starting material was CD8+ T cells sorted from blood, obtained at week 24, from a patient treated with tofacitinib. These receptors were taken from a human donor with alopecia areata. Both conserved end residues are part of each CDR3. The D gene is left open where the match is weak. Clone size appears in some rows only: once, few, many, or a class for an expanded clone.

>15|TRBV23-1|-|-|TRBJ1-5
TGCGCCAGCAGTCAGAATTGTGACCTCAATCAGCCCCAGCATTTT
CASSQNCDLNQPQHF
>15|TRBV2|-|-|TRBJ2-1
TGTGCCAGCAGTGTGGGCAGGGCTAACACCAATGAGCAGTTCTTC
CASSVGRANTNEQFF
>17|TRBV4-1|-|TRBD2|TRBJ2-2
TGCGCCAGCAGCCAGGTGGCGGGAGACTCATTCACCGGGGAGCTGTTTTTT
CASSQVAGDSFTGELFF
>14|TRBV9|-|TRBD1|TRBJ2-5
TGTGCCAGCAGCTCATGGACAGGGGCAGAGACCCAGTACTTC
CASSSWTGAETQYF
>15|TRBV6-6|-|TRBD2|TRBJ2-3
TGTGCCAGCAGTCCCGGACTAGCGTTGCCAGATACGCAGTATTTT
CASSPGLALPDTQYF
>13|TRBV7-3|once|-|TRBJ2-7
TGTGCCAGCAGCTTCAGCCCCTCCTACGAGCAGTACTTC
CASSFSPSYEQYF
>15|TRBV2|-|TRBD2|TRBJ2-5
TGTGCCAGCAGTGACTGGCTAGCGGGGAGGGAGACCCAGTACTTC
CASSDWLAGRETQYF
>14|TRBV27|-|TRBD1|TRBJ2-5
TGTGCCAGCAGGGAAACAGGGGGAGAAGAGACCCAGTACTTC
CASRETGGEETQYF
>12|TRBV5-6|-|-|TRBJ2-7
TGTGCCAGCAGCTTGGGAGCTTACGAGCAGTACTTC
CASSLGAYEQYF
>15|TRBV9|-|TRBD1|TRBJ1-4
TGTGCCAGCAGCTTAACCAGGGGGGGCGAGGAAAAACTGTTTTTT
CASSLTRGGEEKLFF
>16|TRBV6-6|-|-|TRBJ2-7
TGTGCCAGCAGTTACTCGAACTGGGGGGCTATCTACGAGCAGTACTTC
CASSYSNWGAIYEQYF
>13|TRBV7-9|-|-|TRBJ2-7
TGTGCCAGCAGCCCCCATGACCATTACGAGCAGTACTTC
CASSPHDHYEQYF
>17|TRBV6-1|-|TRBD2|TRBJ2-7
TGTGCCAGCAGTGATCCACTGACTAGCGGGGGAACCTACGAGCAGTACTTC
CASSDPLTSGGTYEQYF
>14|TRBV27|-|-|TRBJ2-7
TGTGCCAGCAGTTTATCGGGAGACCTTTACGAGCAGTACTTC
CASSLSGDLYEQYF
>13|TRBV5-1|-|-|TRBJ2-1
TGCGCCAGCAGCCCTAAGTGGGGAGATGAGCAGTTCTTC
CASSPKWGDEQFF
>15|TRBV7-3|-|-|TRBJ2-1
TGTGCCAGCAGCTTAACTAGTACCCCCTACAATGAGCAGTTCTTC
CASSLTSTPYNEQFF
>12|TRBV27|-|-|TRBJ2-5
TGTGCCAGCAGTTTTGCGATGGGGGAGCAGTACTTC
CASSFAMGEQYF
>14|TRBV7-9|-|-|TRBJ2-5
TGTGCCAGCAGCTTAGAAGTGAGAAGGGAGACCCAGTACTTC
CASSLEVRRETQYF
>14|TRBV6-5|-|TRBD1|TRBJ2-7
TGTGCCAGCAGGAGCCGGGACAGGGGCTACGAGCAGTACTTC
CASRSRDRGYEQYF
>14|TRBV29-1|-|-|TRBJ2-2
TGCAGCGTTGAAGAACACTCGAACACCGGGGAGCTGTTTTTT
CSVEEHSNTGELFF
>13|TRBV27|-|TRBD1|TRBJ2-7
TGTGCCAGCAGTTGGGAGACAGGGCACGAGCAGTACTTC
CASSWETGHEQYF
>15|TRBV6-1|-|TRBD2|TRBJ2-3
TGTGCCAGCAGTTCTCTAGCGGGGACAACAGATACGCAGTATTTT
CASSSLAGTTDTQYF
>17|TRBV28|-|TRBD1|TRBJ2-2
TGTGCCAGCAGTTTACCCGGACAGGGGGTAGGAACCGGGGAGCTGTTTTTT
CASSLPGQGVGTGELFF
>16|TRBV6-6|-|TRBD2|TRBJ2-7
TGTGCCAGCCGAGGGACTAGCGGGGGCCCACCCTACGAGCAGTACTTC
CASRGTSGGPPYEQYF
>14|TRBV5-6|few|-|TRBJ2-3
TGTGCCAGCAGCTTGACTAGTCCCACAGATACGCAGTATTTT
CASSLTSPTDTQYF
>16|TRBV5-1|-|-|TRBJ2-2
TGCGCCAGCAGCTTGGTACTGAATGCGGACACCGGGGAGCTGTTTTTT
CASSLVLNADTGELFF
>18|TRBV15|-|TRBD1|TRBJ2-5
TGTGCCACCAGCAGAGAGCGGCCGGGCAGGGGGCTAGAAGAGACCCAGTACTTC
CATSRERPGRGLEETQYF
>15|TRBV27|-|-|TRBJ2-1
TGTGCCAGCAGTTTCGTGGGGGGGCCTTCTAATGAGCAGTTCTTC
CASSFVGGPSNEQFF
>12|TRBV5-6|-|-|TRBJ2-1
TGTGCCAGCAAGAAACTAGGCTATGAGCAGTTCTTC
CASKKLGYEQFF
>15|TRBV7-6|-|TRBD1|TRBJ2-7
TGTGCCAGCAGCTTTGGGGACAGGGCGACCTACGAGCAGTACTTC
CASSFGDRATYEQYF
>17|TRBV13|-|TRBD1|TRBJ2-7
TGTGCCAGCAGCTTAAGTCTTTTTGGGACAGGGTTTTACGAGCAGTACTTC
CASSLSLFGTGFYEQYF
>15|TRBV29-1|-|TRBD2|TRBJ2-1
TGCAGCGTCCGGACTAGCGGGGGGTTCTACAATGAGCAGTTCTTC
CSVRTSGGFYNEQFF
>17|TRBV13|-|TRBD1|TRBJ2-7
TGTGCCAGCAGTTTCCCCACCGGGACAGGGGCTAACTACGAGCAGTACTTC
CASSFPTGTGANYEQYF
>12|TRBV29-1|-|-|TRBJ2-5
TGCAGCGTTCTGGACATTTCCGAGACCCAGTACTTC
CSVLDISETQYF
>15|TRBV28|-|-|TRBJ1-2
TGTGCCAGCAGAGTTAGGCAGGGTATCACCTATGGCTACACCTTC
CASRVRQGITYGYTF
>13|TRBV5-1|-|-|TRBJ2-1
TGCGCCAGCACGGGCAGGGGTAGGAATGAGCAGTTCTTC
CASTGRGRNEQFF
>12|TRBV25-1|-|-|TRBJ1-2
TGTGCCAGCAGTGTGGGAAACTATGGCTACACCTTC
CASSVGNYGYTF
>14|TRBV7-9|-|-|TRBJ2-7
TGTGCCAGCAGCTGGACAGCGGACTCCTACGAGCAGTACTTC
CASSWTADSYEQYF
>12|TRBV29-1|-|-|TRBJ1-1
TGCAGCGTTGTCGCGGGGGACACTGAAGCTTTCTTT
CSVVAGDTEAFF
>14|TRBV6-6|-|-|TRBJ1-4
TGTGCCAGCAGTTACACGGGGGGTCATGAAAAACTGTTTTTT
CASSYTGGHEKLFF